The TCR delta chain under discussion was sequenced for a study of gammadelta T cells in human blood. Study-level points and caveats: Microbial exposure appeared to drive polyclonal γδ T cell expansion after birth.

The CDR3 spans 16 residues. Germline CDR1 is TSWWSYY and CDR2 is QGS. The table lists this clone with a few counts. No antigen is known for it. The TCRdb protein, from a much larger clone, departs from this DNA's translation at residue 12, likely by read error; the protein shown derives from the DNA. TCRdb re-called the RT-PCR reads through CATT. The table lists some 470 delta-chain clones, around 16% of them singletons. This receptor was taken from a human donor. V is TRDV1 and J is TRDJ1; D is unresolved. The J gene, not given by TCRdb, was assigned here from a germline match of the nucleotide sequence. Sequences were obtained from non-Vgamma9Vdelta2 gamma-delta T cells from adult blood. Here the CDR3 reads CALGETRGWYTGKLIF. The CDR3 nucleotides read TGTGCTCTTGGGGAAACACGGGGCTGGTACACCGGTAAACTCATCTTT.